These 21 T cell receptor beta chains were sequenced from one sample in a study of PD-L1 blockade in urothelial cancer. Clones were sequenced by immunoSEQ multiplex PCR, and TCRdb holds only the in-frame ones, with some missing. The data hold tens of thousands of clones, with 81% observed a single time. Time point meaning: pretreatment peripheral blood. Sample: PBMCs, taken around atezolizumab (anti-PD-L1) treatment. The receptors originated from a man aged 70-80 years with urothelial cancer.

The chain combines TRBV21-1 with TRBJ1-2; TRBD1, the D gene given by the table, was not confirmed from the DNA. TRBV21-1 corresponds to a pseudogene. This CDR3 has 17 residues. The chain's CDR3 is CASSPDFGQGRNYGYTF. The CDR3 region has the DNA TGTGCCAGCAGCCCGGACTTCGGACAGGGTCGCAACTATGGCTACACCTTC.

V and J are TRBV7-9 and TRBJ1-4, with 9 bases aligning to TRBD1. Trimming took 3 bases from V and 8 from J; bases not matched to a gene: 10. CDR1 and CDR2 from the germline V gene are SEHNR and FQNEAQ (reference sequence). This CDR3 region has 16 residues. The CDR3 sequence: CASSFGLGQGTEKLFF. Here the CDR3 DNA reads TGTGCCAGCAGCTTCGGCCTAGGACAGGGGACGGAAAAACTGTTTTTT.

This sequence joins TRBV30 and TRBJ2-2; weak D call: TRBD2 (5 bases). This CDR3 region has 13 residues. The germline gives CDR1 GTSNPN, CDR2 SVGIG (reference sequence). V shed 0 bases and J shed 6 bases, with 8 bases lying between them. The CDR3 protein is CAWSVRRAGELFF. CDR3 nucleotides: TGTGCCTGGAGTGTACGGCGGGCCGGGGAGCTGTTTTTT. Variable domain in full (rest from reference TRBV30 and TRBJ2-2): SQTIHQWPATLVQPVGSPLSLECTVEGTSNPNLYWYRQAAGRGLQLLFYSVGIGQISSEVPQNLSASRPQDRQFILSSKKLLLSDSGFYLCAWSVRRAGELFFGEGSRLTVL.

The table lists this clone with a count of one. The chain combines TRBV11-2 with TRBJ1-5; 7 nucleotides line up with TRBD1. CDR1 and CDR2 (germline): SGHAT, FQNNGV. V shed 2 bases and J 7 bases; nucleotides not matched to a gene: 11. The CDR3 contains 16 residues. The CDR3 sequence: CASSLSGSGRGQPQHF. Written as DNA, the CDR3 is TGTGCCAGCAGCTTAAGTGGATCGGGCAGGGGGCAGCCCCAGCATTTT.

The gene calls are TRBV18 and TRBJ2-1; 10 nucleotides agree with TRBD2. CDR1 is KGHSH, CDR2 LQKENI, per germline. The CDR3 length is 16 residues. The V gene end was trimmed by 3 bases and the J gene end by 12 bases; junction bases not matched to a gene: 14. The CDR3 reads CASSPTEGTSATRQFF. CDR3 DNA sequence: TGTGCCAGCTCACCTACAGAGGGGACTAGCGCGACAAGGCAGTTCTTC.

The CDR3 DNA reads as TGTGCCAGCAGCCGGGACAGGGTTGGCACCGGGGAGCTGTTTTTT. It is translated as CASSRDRVGTGELFF. The chain recombines TRBV5-4 with TRBJ2-2, with 9 bases fitting TRBD1. Germline CDR1 reads SGHNT; CDR2 reads YYREEE (reference sequence). The CDR3 extends over 15 amino acids. With 4 bases clipped from V and 4 bases from J, the junction kept 5 bases outside the gene matches.

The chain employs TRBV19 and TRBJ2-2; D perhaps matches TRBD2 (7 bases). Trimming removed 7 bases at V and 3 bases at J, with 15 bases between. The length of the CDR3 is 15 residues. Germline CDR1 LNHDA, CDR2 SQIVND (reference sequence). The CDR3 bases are TGTGCCAGTAAAATAGGGGGGGCTGACACCGGGGAGCTGTTTTTT. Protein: CASKIGGADTGELFF.

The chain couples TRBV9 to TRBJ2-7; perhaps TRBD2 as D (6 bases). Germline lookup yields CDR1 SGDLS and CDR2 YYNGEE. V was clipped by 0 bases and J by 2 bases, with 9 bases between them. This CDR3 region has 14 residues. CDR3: CASSVGGGPYEQYF. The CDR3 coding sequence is TGTGCCAGCAGCGTAGGGGGAGGCCCCTACGAGCAGTACTTC. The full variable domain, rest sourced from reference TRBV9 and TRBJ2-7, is DSGVTQTPKHLITATGQRVTLRCSPRSGDLSVYWYQQSLDQGLQFLIQYYNGEERAKGNILERFSAQQFPDLHSELNLSSLELGDSALYFCASSVGGGPYEQYFGPGTRLTVT.

The CDR3, as DNA: TGTGCCAGCAGCCGGACAGGGAGGGGAGAGACCCAGTACTTC. As protein: CASSRTGRGETQYF. This chain links TRBV7-7 with TRBJ2-5; a possible D gene is TRBD1 (8 bases). Germline lookup yields CDR1 SSHAT and CDR2 FNYEAQ (reference sequence). The V and J ends lost 5 bases and 4 bases respectively, with 14 bases between them. This CDR3 has 14 amino acids. The full variable domain, rest sourced from reference TRBV7-7 and TRBJ2-5, is GAGVSQSPRYKVTKRGQDVTLRCDPISSHATLYWYQQALGQGPEFLTYFNYEAQPDKSGLPSDRFSAERPEGSISTLTIQRTEQRDSAMYRCASSRTGRGETQYFGPGTRLLVL.

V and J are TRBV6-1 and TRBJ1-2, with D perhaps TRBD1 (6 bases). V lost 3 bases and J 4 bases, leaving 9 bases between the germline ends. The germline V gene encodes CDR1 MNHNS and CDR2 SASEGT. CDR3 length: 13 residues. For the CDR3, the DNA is TGTGCCAGCAGTGACGCAGGGGTCTATGGCTACACCTTC. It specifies CASSDAGVYGYTF.

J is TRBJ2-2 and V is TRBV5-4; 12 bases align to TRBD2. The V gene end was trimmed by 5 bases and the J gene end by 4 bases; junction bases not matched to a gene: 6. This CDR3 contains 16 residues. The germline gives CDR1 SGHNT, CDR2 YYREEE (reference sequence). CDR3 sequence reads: CASSPLAGGSTGELFF. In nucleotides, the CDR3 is TGTGCCAGCAGTCCCCTAGCGGGGGGGTCCACCGGGGAGCTGTTTTTT.

The CDR3 spells CASCPTGGKETQYF. The CDR3 DNA reads as TGTGCCAGCTGTCCGACAGGGGGCAAAGAGACCCAGTACTTC. The chain carries TRBV6-1 and TRBJ2-5; TRBD1 aligns across 10 bases. Germline trimming cut 8 bases from V and 3 bases from J; bases unmatched to any gene: 6. This CDR3 is built from 14 residues. Germline V gives CDR1 MNHNS, CDR2 SASEGT.

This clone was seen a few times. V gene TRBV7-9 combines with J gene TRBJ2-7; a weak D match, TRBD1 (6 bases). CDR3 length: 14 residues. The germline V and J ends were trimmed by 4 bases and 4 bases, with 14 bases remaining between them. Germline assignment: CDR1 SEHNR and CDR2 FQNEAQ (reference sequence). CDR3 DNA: TGTGCCAGCAGCTCAAACTCACAGGGATACGAGCAGTACTTC. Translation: CASSSNSQGYEQYF.

CDR3 coding DNA: TGTGCCAGCAGCCAAGAATACAGCGGGCCACTCTCCTACGAGCAGTACTTC. Protein: CASSQEYSGPLSYEQYF. V usage is TRBV4-2 and J usage is TRBJ2-7, with D tentatively TRBD2 (6 bases). CDR1 and CDR2 (germline): LGHNA, YNFKEQ. There are 17 residues in the CDR3. Trimming shortened V by 0 bases and J by 0 bases, and 15 bases separated the two germline ends.

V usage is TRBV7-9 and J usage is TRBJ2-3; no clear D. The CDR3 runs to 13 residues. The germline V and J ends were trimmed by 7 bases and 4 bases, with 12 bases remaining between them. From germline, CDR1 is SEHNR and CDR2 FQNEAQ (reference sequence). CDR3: CASNFGRADTQYF. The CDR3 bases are TGTGCCAGCAACTTCGGTCGGGCAGATACGCAGTATTTT.

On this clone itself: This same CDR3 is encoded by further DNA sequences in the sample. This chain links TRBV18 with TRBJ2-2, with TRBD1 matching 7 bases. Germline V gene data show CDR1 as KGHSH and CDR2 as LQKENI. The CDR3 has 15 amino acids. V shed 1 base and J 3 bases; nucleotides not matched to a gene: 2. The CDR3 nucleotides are TGTGCCAGCTCACCACGGCAGGGGGACACCGGGGAGCTGTTTTTT. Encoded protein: CASSPRQGDTGELFF.

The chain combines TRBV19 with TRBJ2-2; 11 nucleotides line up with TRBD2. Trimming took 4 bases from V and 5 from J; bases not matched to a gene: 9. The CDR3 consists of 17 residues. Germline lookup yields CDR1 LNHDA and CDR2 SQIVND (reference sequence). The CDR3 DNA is TGTGCCAGTAGTACGGGAGGCGGACTAGCGGGTACCGGGGAGCTGTTTTTT. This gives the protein CASSTGGGLAGTGELFF.

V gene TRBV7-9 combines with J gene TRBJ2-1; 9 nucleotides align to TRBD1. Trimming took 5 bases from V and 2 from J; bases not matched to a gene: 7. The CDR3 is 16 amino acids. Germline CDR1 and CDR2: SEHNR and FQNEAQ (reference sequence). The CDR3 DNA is TGTGCCAGCAGCGAGTCTACAGGGGGCCCCTACAATGAGCAGTTCTTC. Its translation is CASSESTGGPYNEQFF.

The CDR3 coding sequence is TGTGCCAGCAAAAGAGGGCAGGTTCGGGAGACCCAGTACTTC. It specifies CASKRGQVRETQYF. This chain uses TRBV2 with TRBJ2-5, with a weak D call TRBD2 (5 bases). Trimming pared 7 bases from V and 5 bases from J, leaving 17 bases between. Per the germline V gene, CDR1 is SNHLY and CDR2 is FYNNEI. The CDR3 totals 14 residues.

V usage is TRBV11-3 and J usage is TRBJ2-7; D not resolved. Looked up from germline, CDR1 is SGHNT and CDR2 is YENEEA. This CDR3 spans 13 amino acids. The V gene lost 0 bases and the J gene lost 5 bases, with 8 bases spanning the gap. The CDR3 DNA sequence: TGTGCCAGCAGCTTAGACAGGAACAACGAGCAGTACTTC. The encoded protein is CASSLDRNNEQYF.

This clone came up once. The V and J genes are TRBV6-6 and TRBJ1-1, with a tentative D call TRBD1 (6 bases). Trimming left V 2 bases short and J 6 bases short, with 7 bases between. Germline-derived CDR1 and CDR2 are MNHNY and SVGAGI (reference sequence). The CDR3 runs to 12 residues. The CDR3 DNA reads TGTGCCAGCAGTTACGGGGGCGCTGAAGCTTTCTTT. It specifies CASSYGGAEAFF.